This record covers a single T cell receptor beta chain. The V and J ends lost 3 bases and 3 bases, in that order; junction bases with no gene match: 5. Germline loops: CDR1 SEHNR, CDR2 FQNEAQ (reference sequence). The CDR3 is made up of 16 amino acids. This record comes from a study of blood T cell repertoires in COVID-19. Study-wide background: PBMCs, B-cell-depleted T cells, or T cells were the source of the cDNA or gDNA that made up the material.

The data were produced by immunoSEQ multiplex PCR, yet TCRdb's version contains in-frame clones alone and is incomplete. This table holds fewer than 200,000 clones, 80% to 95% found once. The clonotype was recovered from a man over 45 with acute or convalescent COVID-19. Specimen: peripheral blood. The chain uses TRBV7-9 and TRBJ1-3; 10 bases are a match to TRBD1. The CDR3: CASSFWTGGIGNTIYF. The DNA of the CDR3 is TGTGCCAGCAGCTTTTGGACAGGGGGAATTGGAAACACCATATATTTT.